The 23 T cell receptor beta chains presented below share a single source sample, sequenced in a study of immune evolution from preneoplasia to lung adenocarcinoma. Measured with immunoSEQ multiplex PCR; TCRdb has only the in-frame clones, and not every one. Counted here are 10,000 or so clones, approximately 82% occurring once; the ten biggest clones make up around 1.7%. The specimen sequenced was FFPE minimally invasive lung adenocarcinoma tissue. These receptor sequences come from a person aged 65 to 85 with lung adenocarcinoma.

The chain uses TRBV5-1 and TRBJ1-6; D uncertain. The V gene lost 2 bases and the J gene lost 7 bases, with 10 bases spanning the gap. Looked up from germline, CDR1 is SGHRS and CDR2 is YFSETQ. This CDR3 has 14 amino acids. The CDR3 reads CASSLRALNSPLHF. In DNA form, the CDR3 reads TGCGCCAGCAGCTTACGAGCATTGAATTCACCCCTCCACTTT.

The rearrangement uses TRBV18 and TRBJ1-1; TRBD1 is a possible D gene (5 bases). V gave up 1 base and J gave up 5 bases, with 8 bases separating them. CDR3 length: 13 amino acids. Germline V lookup: CDR1 KGHSH, CDR2 LQKENI. CDR3 sequence (DNA): TGTGCCAGCTCACCACGGGGGGAGACTGAAGCTTTCTTT. As protein: CASSPRGETEAFF.

J is TRBJ1-2 and V is TRBV29-1, with no clear D. V dropped 2 bases and J dropped 2 bases, with 3 bases sitting between them. The CDR3 totals 11 residues. Germline V CDR1 and CDR2: SQVTM, ANQGSEA. CDR3 bases: TGCAGCGTTGAACAGAACTATGGCTACACCTTC. Translation gives CSVEQNYGYTF.

This chain connects TRBV7-6 to TRBJ2-1, with D possibly called TRBD1 or TRBD2 (6 bases each). The CDR3 is made up of 15 amino acids. CDR1 is SGHVS and CDR2 is FNYEAQ in the germline V gene. V was cut by 5 bases and J by 0 bases, with 11 bases left in between. CDR3 protein: CASSQEGDSYNEQFF. The CDR3 DNA is TGTGCCAGCAGCCAGGAGGGGGACTCCTACAATGAGCAGTTCTTC.

The chain uses TRBV18 and TRBJ2-5; possibly TRBD2 for D (7 bases). This CDR3 spans 16 amino acids. Germline loops: CDR1 KGHSH, CDR2 LQKENI. Trimming stripped 2 bases from V and 4 bases from J, with 17 bases between. CDR3: CASSPGLADRGETQYF. In nucleotides, the CDR3 is TGTGCCAGCTCACCAGGGCTAGCGGACAGAGGAGAGACCCAGTACTTC.

Worth noting for this clone: This same CDR3 is encoded by further DNA sequences in the sample. The chain links TRBV15 to TRBJ1-2; D may be TRBD1 (6 bases). In germline, CDR1 is LNHNV, CDR2 YYDKDF (reference sequence). V lost 4 bases and J 7 bases, leaving 13 bases between the germline ends. This CDR3 spans 13 amino acids. In nucleotides, the CDR3 is TGTGCCACCAGCATCAGAACAGGGTCTGGCTACACCTTC. Its translation: CATSIRTGSGYTF.

The chain is built from TRBV7-2 and TRBJ1-6, with no clear D. The CDR3 has 14 amino acids. Deletions cut 2 bases from V and 9 bases from J, with 11 bases between. The V gene's germline CDR1 is SGHTA and CDR2 FQGNSA. CDR3 loop: CASSLLQPVSPLHF. CDR3 sequence (DNA): TGTGCCAGCAGCTTATTGCAGCCGGTTTCACCCCTCCACTTT. Full variable domain (outside the CDR3, taken from reference TRBV7-2 and TRBJ1-6): GAGVSQSPSNKVTEKGKDVELRCDPISGHTALYWYRQSLGQGLEFLIYFQGNSAPDKSGLPSDRFSAERTGGSVSTLTIQRTQQEDSAVYLCASSLLQPVSPLHFGNGTRLTVT.

V usage is TRBV7-3 and J usage is TRBJ2-2; tentative D call: TRBD1 (5 bases). CDR1 SGHTA and CDR2 FQGTGA come from the germline V gene. Trimming took off 8 bases at V and 5 bases at J, with 12 bases between the two ends. There are 13 residues in the CDR3. CDR3 loop: CASQAGPTGELFF. The CDR3 DNA reads TGTGCCAGCCAGGCAGGGCCGACCGGGGAGCTGTTTTTT.

The chain has TRBV11-2 and TRBJ1-6, with TRBD1 identical over 8 bases. The germline V gene has CDR1 SGHAT and CDR2 FQNNGV. With 0 bases clipped from V and 9 bases from J, the junction kept 7 bases outside the gene matches. This CDR3 is built from 16 residues. CDR3 sequence: CASSLEGGTGGSPLHF. The CDR3 region has the DNA TGTGCCAGCAGCTTAGAGGGCGGGACAGGCGGTTCACCCCTCCACTTT.

The chain recombines TRBV7-2 with TRBJ1-5, with D perhaps TRBD1 (5 bases). The CDR3 loop spans 13 amino acids. Germline V gene lookup returns CDR1 SGHTA and CDR2 FQGNSA. V was cut by 6 bases and J by 2 bases, with 8 bases left in between. CDR3 sequence (DNA): TGTGCCAGCAGTCAGGGACGCAATCAGCCCCAGCATTTT. Translation gives CASSQGRNQPQHF.

This clone occurred a few times. The chain recombines TRBV6-5 with TRBJ2-7, with D perhaps matching TRBD1 (5 bases). Germline CDR1 is MNHEY and CDR2 is SVGAGI. The CDR3 extends over 14 amino acids. V was pared by 5 bases and J by 2 bases, with 13 bases between. The CDR3 loop reads CASSAIAGTYEQYF. The CDR3 region has the DNA TGTGCCAGCAGTGCGATAGCAGGGACCTACGAGCAGTACTTC.

This chain connects TRBV27 to TRBJ1-2, with D perhaps TRBD1 (5 bases). V was trimmed by 3 bases and J by 4 bases, leaving 9 bases between them. This CDR3 has 13 amino acids. Germline V gives CDR1 MNHEY, CDR2 SMNVEV (reference sequence). CDR3: CASSFGGGYGYTF. The CDR3 DNA reads TGTGCCAGCAGTTTTGGGGGGGGCTATGGCTACACCTTC.

The chain recombines TRBV29-1 with TRBJ1-2, with no clear D. This CDR3 has 18 residues. CDR1 SQVTM and CDR2 ANQGSEA come from the germline V gene. V lost 4 bases and J lost 6, with 30 bases in between. The CDR3 region has the DNA TGCAGCGTTGGAGGTGAGGTCCTGGCTGCCGGAGCCTCCCATGGCTACACCTTC. Translating gives CSVGGEVLAAGASHGYTF.

This rearrangement joins TRBV19 to TRBJ1-1, with 8 positions matching TRBD1. V lost 5 bases to trimming and J lost 10 bases; unmatched junction nucleotides: 3. Germline V lookup: CDR1 LNHDA, CDR2 SQIVND (reference sequence). The CDR3 covers 11 residues. The chain's CDR3 is CASSETGGAFF. The DNA of the CDR3 is TGTGCCAGTAGTGAAACAGGGGGAGCTTTCTTT. Full variable domain (outside the CDR3, taken from reference TRBV19 and TRBJ1-1): DGGITQSPKYLFRKEGQNVTLSCEQNLNHDAMYWYRQDPGQGLRLIYYSQIVNDFQKGDIAEGYSVSREKKESFPLTVTSAQKNPTAFYLCASSETGGAFFGQGTRLTVV.

The chain links TRBV14 to TRBJ1-2, with TRBD1 as a possible D gene (6 bases). CDR1 SGHDN and CDR2 FVKESK come from the germline V gene. The CDR3 contains 14 residues. The V and J ends lost 2 bases and 7 bases respectively, with 14 bases between them. CDR3 sequence (DNA): TGTGCCAGCAGCCAATTTACAGGGCAAGGTGGCTACACCTTC. It encodes CASSQFTGQGGYTF.

The chain recombines TRBV2 with TRBJ2-7; weak D call: TRBD1 (6 bases). The length of the CDR3 is 13 residues. The germline V gene has CDR1 SNHLY and CDR2 FYNNEI. Between the trimmed V and J ends, which lost 7 bases and 5 bases, there was a span of 15 bases. CDR3 nucleotide sequence: TGTGCCAGCAATAAAGTCCAGGGGAACGAGCAGTACTTC. It specifies CASNKVQGNEQYF.

V is TRBV19 and J is TRBJ1-5, with D perhaps matching TRBD1 (6 bases). The CDR3 has 16 residues. Germline CDR1 reads LNHDA; CDR2 reads SQIVND (reference sequence). Trimming took 7 bases from V and 0 from J, leaving 16 bases between them. CDR3 in amino acids: CASKGRDKNSNQPQHF. The CDR3 coding sequence is TGTGCCAGTAAAGGACGGGACAAGAATAGCAATCAGCCCCAGCATTTT.

This chain joins TRBV11-3 and TRBJ1-1, with D unclear. This CDR3 contains 13 residues. Germline loops: CDR1 SGHNT, CDR2 YENEEA. V was shortened by 0 bases and J by 2 bases, with 4 bases between the two germline ends. DNA of the CDR3: TGTGCCAGCAGCTTAGACCTTAACACTGAAGCTTTCTTT. It codes for CASSLDLNTEAFF. The whole variable domain, filled in from reference TRBV11-3 and TRBJ1-1, reads EAGVVQSPRYKIIEKKQPVAFWCNPISGHNTLYWYLQNLGQGPELLIRYENEEAVDDSQLPKDRFSAERLKGVDSTLKIQPAELGDSAVYLCASSLDLNTEAFFGQGTRLTVV.

The rearrangement links TRBV2 to TRBJ1-1, with D hard to call. This CDR3 comprises 11 residues. CDR1 and CDR2 from the germline V gene are SNHLY and FYNNEI. The V gene lost 7 bases and the J gene lost 7 bases, with 10 bases spanning the gap. This chain's CDR3 is CASNFGHEAFF. CDR3 DNA: TGTGCCAGCAACTTCGGCCATGAAGCTTTCTTT. Together with reference TRBV2 and TRBJ1-1, the CDR3 gives the full variable domain: EPEVTQTPSHQVTQMGQEVILRCVPISNHLYFYWYRQILGQKVEFLVSFYNNEISEKSEIFDDQFSVERPDGSNFTLKIRSTKLEDSAMYFCASNFGHEAFFGQGTRLTVV.

V and J are TRBV7-8 and TRBJ1-6, with D perhaps TRBD1 (5 bases). The CDR3 covers 16 residues. Trimming stripped 6 bases from V and 2 bases from J, with 14 bases between. Germline assignment: CDR1 SGHVS and CDR2 FQNEAQ. CDR3 nucleotides: TGTGCCAGCAGGAGGGGCAGGGAGCCCTATAATTCACCCCTCCACTTT. This gives the protein CASRRGREPYNSPLHF.

The chain couples TRBV18 to TRBJ1-5; possibly TRBD1 for D (6 bases). The CDR3 loop spans 17 amino acids. V was pared by 5 bases and J by 0 bases, with 17 bases between. Per germline, CDR1 KGHSH and CDR2 LQKENI. CDR3 amino acids: CASSSTPGQNSNQPQHF. CDR3 DNA: TGTGCCAGCTCATCTACACCCGGACAGAATAGCAATCAGCCCCAGCATTTT.

This rearrangement joins TRBV6-6 to TRBJ2-7; maybe TRBD1 (6 bases). Germline assignment: CDR1 MNHNY and CDR2 SVGAGI (reference sequence). The V end lost 4 bases, the J end lost 3 bases, and 16 bases lay between the germline ends. CDR3 length: 15 amino acids. DNA for the CDR3: TGTGCCAGCAGTTTCAAACAGGGTCCATTCTACGAGCAGTACTTC. Its protein is CASSFKQGPFYEQYF.

The chain has TRBV30 and TRBJ2-5; 8 nucleotides agree with TRBD2. The CDR3 consists of 14 residues. Germline V gene lookup returns CDR1 GTSNPN and CDR2 SVGIG (reference sequence). V gave up 0 bases and J gave up 4 bases; unmatched junction bases: 4. The CDR3 is CAWSVTSGRETQYF. Here the CDR3 DNA reads TGTGCCTGGAGTGTCACTAGCGGACGAGAGACCCAGTACTTC.